One and the same sample provided the 28 T cell receptor beta chains below, sequenced in a study of blood T cell repertoires in COVID-19. Only in-frame clones appear in the TCRdb table, and some are missing; sequencing was by immunoSEQ multiplex PCR. The sample comprises some 150,000 clones, roughly 85% of which are singletons, and 8% rests with the top ten. Sequencing was done on a sample of peripheral blood. The receptors here all came from a woman in her sixties or seventies with COVID-19, enrolled during active disease.

The genes are TRBV4-1 and TRBJ1-5, with 7 nucleotides matching TRBD1. Looked up from germline, CDR1 is MGHRA and CDR2 is YSYEKL. The junction had 5 bases not matched to a gene; V was cut back by 4 bases and J by 2 bases. The CDR3 covers 15 residues. In nucleotides, the CDR3 is TGCGCCAGCAGCCTCCAGGGGGTCGGCAATCAGCCCCAGCATTTT. Translated: CASSLQGVGNQPQHF.

J is TRBJ1-6 and V is TRBV19; 9 nucleotides agree with TRBD1. The CDR3 contains 14 residues. CDR1 is LNHDA and CDR2 is SQIVND in the germline V gene (reference sequence). Trimming at V came to 6 bases and at J to 5 bases, leaving 2 bases not matched to a gene. CDR3 DNA: TGTGCCAGTAGGGGGACAGGGAATAATTCACCCCTCCACTTT. This gives the protein CASRGTGNNSPLHF. The full variable domain, rest sourced from reference TRBV19 and TRBJ1-6, is DGGITQSPKYLFRKEGQNVTLSCEQNLNHDAMYWYRQDPGQGLRLIYYSQIVNDFQKGDIAEGYSVSREKKESFPLTVTSAQKNPTAFYLCASRGTGNNSPLHFGNGTRLTVT.

The J gene is TRBJ2-7, the V gene TRBV20-1; 7 bases fit TRBD2. The CDR3 runs to 14 residues. The J segment lost 2 bases and the V segment lost 3 bases, leaving 7 bases of the junction unmatched. The germline CDR1 and CDR2 sequences are DFQATT and SNEGSKA (reference sequence). The CDR3 DNA sequence: TGCAGTGCTAGTACGCGGGAGAGGCCCTACGAGCAGTACTTC. It encodes CSASTRERPYEQYF.

The rearrangement uses TRBV13 and TRBJ1-1; 7 nucleotides line up with TRBD1. CDR1 PRHDT and CDR2 FYEKMQ come from the germline V gene (reference sequence). CDR3 length: 17 amino acids. V shed 5 bases, J shed 3 bases, and the junction held 15 bases outside the gene matches. This CDR3 reads CASSQRGMTGRDTEAFF. In nucleotides, the CDR3 is TGTGCCAGCAGCCAGAGGGGAATGACAGGGCGGGACACTGAAGCTTTCTTT.

The chain combines TRBV2 with TRBJ2-7; 8 bases fit TRBD1. CDR1 and CDR2 (germline): SNHLY, FYNNEI. J was trimmed by 6 bases and V by 7 bases; bases with no gene match: 8. The CDR3 covers 13 residues. This CDR3 is CASNNPGQAEQYF. CDR3 in DNA: TGTGCCAGCAACAACCCGGGACAGGCCGAGCAGTACTTC.

V usage is TRBV4-1 and J usage is TRBJ2-1, with 10 bases matching TRBD2. Unmatched junction bases numbered 5, after V lost 0 bases and J lost 3 bases. Germline values: CDR1 MGHRA, CDR2 YSYEKL. The CDR3 loop spans 17 amino acids. The CDR3 nucleotides read TGCGCCAGCAGCCAAGAGCGACTAGCGGGCGTCTACAATGAGCAGTTCTTC. This gives the protein CASSQERLAGVYNEQFF.

The chain recombines TRBV7-2 with TRBJ1-5, with D perhaps TRBD1 (6 bases). Between the trimmed V and J ends, which lost 6 bases and 4 bases, there was a span of 19 bases. There are 16 residues in the CDR3. Germline loops: CDR1 SGHTA, CDR2 FQGNSA. CDR3 bases: TGTGCCAGCAGTCCCAACGGGGGGCAGCAAAATCAGCCCCAGCATTTT. Translation gives CASSPNGGQQNQPQHF.

The CDR3 region has the DNA TGTGCCACCTCCCAGGAAGGCTGGGGCTACACCTTC. Its translation: CATSQEGWGYTF. This chain uses TRBV24-1 with TRBJ1-2; D not certain. The CDR3 consists of 12 residues. The V end lost 9 bases, the J end lost 8 bases, and 15 bases lay between the germline ends. CDR1 is KGHDR, CDR2 SFDVKD, per germline.

The genes are TRBV10-3 and TRBJ2-1, with TRBD2 matching over 7 bases. Looked up from germline, CDR1 is ENHRY and CDR2 is SYGVKD. The CDR3 spans 15 residues. V gave up 5 bases and J gave up 0 bases; unmatched junction bases: 4. DNA for the CDR3: TGTGCCATCAGTCGGGGGGAAAACTCCTACAATGAGCAGTTCTTC. It specifies CAISRGENSYNEQFF.

In its sample, this clone was seen a few times. Being one base from a much bigger clone, this may be a read error. The chain combines TRBV7-2 with TRBJ1-1; no clear D. Germline V gene data show CDR1 as SGHTA and CDR2 as FQGNSA. Trimming cost V 2 bases and J 2 bases, with 6 bases left between them. The CDR3 length is 13 residues. The CDR3 sequence is CASSLSVNTEAFF. The CDR3 DNA reads as TGTGCCAGCAGCTTATCAGTCAACACTGAAGCTTTCTTT.

The V call is TRBV5-8, the J call TRBJ1-1; D is unresolved. The germline gives CDR1 SGHTS, CDR2 YDEGEE. The CDR3 has 14 amino acids. V lost 0 bases and J 5 bases, leaving 11 bases between the germline ends. CDR3 sequence: CASSLVAAVTEAFF. As DNA, the CDR3 is TGTGCCAGCAGCTTGGTTGCCGCGGTTACTGAAGCTTTCTTT. The full variable domain, with the rest looked up from reference TRBV5-8 and TRBJ1-1, is EAGVTQSPTHLIKTRGQQATLRCSPISGHTSVYWYQQALGLGLQFLLWYDEGEERNRGNFPPRFSGRQFPNYSSELNVNALELEDSALYLCASSLVAAVTEAFFGQGTRLTVV.

The chain is built from TRBV7-6 and TRBJ2-7; 9 nucleotides line up with TRBD1. J gave up 6 bases and V 5 bases, and 8 bases lay outside the gene matches. The CDR3 extends over 14 amino acids. Germline V lookup: CDR1 SGHVS, CDR2 FNYEAQ. The CDR3 is CASSPWDRVGEQYF. In DNA, the CDR3 is TGTGCCAGCAGCCCCTGGGACAGGGTTGGCGAGCAGTACTTC. The full variable domain, rest sourced from reference TRBV7-6 and TRBJ2-7, is GAGVSQSPRYKVTKRGQDVALRCDPISGHVSLYWYRQALGQGPEFLTYFNYEAQQDKSGLPNDRFSAERPEGSISTLTIQRTEQRDSAMYRCASSPWDRVGEQYFGPGTRLTVT.

The CDR3 region has the DNA TGTGCCAGCAGCCAAGTGGACAGGGGGGAGACCCAGTACTTC. The encoded protein is CASSQVDRGETQYF. The chain is built from TRBV3-1 (or the pseudogene TRBV3-2) and TRBJ2-5, with 10 nucleotides matching TRBD1. CDR3 length: 14 residues. The V segment lost 1 base and the J segment 5 bases; nucleotides outside the gene matches: 1. Germline CDR1 and CDR2: LGHDT and YNNKEL (reference sequence).

The V call is TRBV13, the J call TRBJ2-2; 8 bases agree with TRBD1. V lost 5 bases, J lost 8 bases, and 13 bases stayed unmatched. CDR1 is PRHDT and CDR2 is FYEKMQ in the germline V gene (reference sequence). The CDR3 length is 16 residues. CDR3 residues: CASSPRQGPVLGELFF. The CDR3 nucleotides are TGTGCCAGCAGCCCTCGACAGGGGCCAGTTTTAGGGGAGCTGTTTTTT. Using reference TRBV13 and TRBJ2-2 for the parts outside the CDR3, the full variable domain is AAGVIQSPRHLIKEKRETATLKCYPIPRHDTVYWYQQGPGQDPQFLISFYEKMQSDKGSIPDRFSAQQFSDYHSELNMSSLELGDSALYFCASSPRQGPVLGELFFGEGSRLTVL.

V and J are TRBV3-1 (or the pseudogene TRBV3-2) and TRBJ1-6; the match to TRBD1 covers 8 bases. Trimming took 4 bases from V and 9 from J; bases not matched to a gene: 8. CDR3 length: 15 amino acids. From germline, CDR1 is LGHDT and CDR2 YNNKEL (reference sequence). The DNA for the CDR3 is TGTGCCAGCAGCCTACCGGGACAGGTATCTTCACCCCTCCACTTT. It encodes CASSLPGQVSSPLHF.

The CDR3 is CASSFGTGNGYTF. The CDR3 DNA reads as TGTGCCAGCAGTTTCGGGACAGGGAATGGCTACACCTTC. The chain couples TRBV7-9 to TRBJ1-2; 9 nucleotides match TRBD1. V shed 6 bases, J shed 6 bases, and the junction held 5 bases outside the gene matches. CDR3 length equals 13 residues. CDR1 and CDR2 (germline): SEHNR, FQNEAQ (reference sequence). Drawing the rest from reference TRBV7-9 and TRBJ1-2, the complete variable domain is DTGVSQNPRHKITKRGQNVTFRCDPISEHNRLYWYRQTLGQGPEFLTYFQNEAQLEKSRLLSDRFSAERPKGSFSTLEIQRTEQGDSAMYLCASSFGTGNGYTFGSGTRLTVV.

This sequence joins TRBV24-1 and TRBJ1-5; TRBD1 aligns across 7 bases. The CDR3 covers 16 residues. Germline V gives CDR1 KGHDR, CDR2 SFDVKD. Trimming removed 3 bases from V and 1 base from J; junction bases left unmatched: 5. The chain's CDR3 is CATSDPGQASNQPQHF. The CDR3 DNA reads TGTGCCACCAGTGATCCAGGACAGGCCAGCAATCAGCCCCAGCATTTT.

The chain recombines TRBV5-4 with TRBJ1-1, with 9 positions matching TRBD1. V trimming: 0 bases; J trimming: 4 bases; junction bases outside the gene matches: 4. The germline gives CDR1 SGHNT, CDR2 YYREEE (reference sequence). The CDR3 is 15 amino acids. Here the CDR3 DNA reads TGTGCCAGCAGCTTGGTAGGACAGGGGACCACTGAAGCTTTCTTT. Protein sequence: CASSLVGQGTTEAFF.

The CDR3 is CASTKDSRVRGYTF. The DNA of the CDR3 is TGTGCCAGCACCAAGGATTCCAGGGTGCGTGGCTACACCTTC. This chain connects TRBV21-1 to TRBJ1-2; the table gives TRBD1 as D, unverified against the DNA. TRBV21-1 is shown as a pseudogene. CDR3 size: 14 residues.

The chain recombines TRBV2 with TRBJ1-1, with no clear D. Trimming left V 6 bases short and J 2 bases short, with 10 bases between. Germline V lookup: CDR1 SNHLY, CDR2 FYNNEI. This CDR3 has 13 amino acids. The CDR3, as DNA: TGTGCCAGCAGGAGACGGGTTAACACTGAAGCTTTCTTT. The encoded protein is CASRRRVNTEAFF. The entire variable domain, with the rest obtained from reference TRBV2 and TRBJ1-1, is as follows: EPEVTQTPSHQVTQMGQEVILRCVPISNHLYFYWYRQILGQKVEFLVSFYNNEISEKSEIFDDQFSVERPDGSNFTLKIRSTKLEDSAMYFCASRRRVNTEAFFGQGTRLTVV.

This chain uses TRBV4-3 with TRBJ1-1, with a possible D match to TRBD1 (5 bases). Trimming left V 2 bases short and J 2 bases short, with 15 bases between. This CDR3 has 16 residues. Germline loops: CDR1 LGHNA, CDR2 YSLEER. CDR3 sequence (DNA): TGCGCCAGCAGCCAAAATTCGCGGGGCGCAAACACTGAAGCTTTCTTT. It is translated as CASSQNSRGANTEAFF.

The CDR3 sequence: CASSLAPGQRANSPLHF. CDR3 DNA: TGTGCCAGCAGCTTGGCCCCGGGACAGCGTGCGAATTCACCCCTCCACTTT. The V call is TRBV5-6, the J call TRBJ1-6, with 7 bases identical to TRBD1. This CDR3 contains 17 residues. Germline V CDR1 and CDR2: SGHDT, YYEEEE. V gave up 0 bases and J gave up 7 bases; unmatched junction bases: 10.

The V and J genes are TRBV5-1 and TRBJ2-3; TRBD2 is a possible D gene (6 bases). The V end was cut by 0 bases, the J end by 3 bases, with 11 bases between. CDR1 is SGHRS and CDR2 is YFSETQ in the germline V gene. The length of the CDR3 is 15 residues. CDR3 sequence: CASSLVGLRTDTQYF. The CDR3 nucleotides read TGCGCCAGCAGCTTGGTAGGACTAAGAACAGATACGCAGTATTTT.

This clone was recorded once. V and J are TRBV7-8 and TRBJ1-2; 8 nucleotides agree with TRBD1. V was clipped by 5 bases and J by 0 bases; unmatched bases: 2. CDR1 is SGHVS, CDR2 FQNEAQ, per germline. This CDR3 region has 14 residues. CDR3 amino acids: CASSPQGANYGYTF. The CDR3 nucleotides are TGTGCCAGCAGCCCACAGGGGGCTAACTATGGCTACACCTTC.

The chain couples TRBV5-6 to TRBJ2-2; TRBD2 might be the D (5 bases). V was trimmed by 3 bases and J by 6 bases, leaving 6 bases between them. CDR1 and CDR2 (germline): SGHDT, YYEEEE. This CDR3 is 12 amino acids long. CDR3 region: CASSWRPGELFF. In nucleotides, the CDR3 is TGTGCCAGCAGCTGGAGGCCCGGGGAGCTGTTTTTT. Complete variable domain (other parts from reference TRBV5-6 and TRBJ2-2): DAGVTQSPTHLIKTRGQQVTLRCSPKSGHDTVSWYQQALGQGPQFIFQYYEEEERQRGNFPDRFSGHQFPNYSSELNVNALLLGDSALYLCASSWRPGELFFGEGSRLTVL.

J is TRBJ2-2 and V is TRBV18, with D perhaps TRBD1 (6 bases). Deletions cut 3 bases from V and 1 base from J, with 12 bases between. The CDR3 loop spans 16 amino acids. Germline assignment: CDR1 KGHSH and CDR2 LQKENI. CDR3 bases: TGTGCCAGCTCACCGGGATACAGGGAGAACACCGGGGAGCTGTTTTTT. Its protein is CASSPGYRENTGELFF.

This CDR3 is CASSSTSSITDTQYF. CDR3 nucleotides: TGCGCCAGCAGCTCAACTAGCTCTATAACAGATACGCAGTATTTT. The genes are TRBV5-1 and TRBJ2-3; D might be TRBD2 (6 bases). CDR1 and CDR2 from the germline V gene are SGHRS and YFSETQ. The CDR3 totals 15 residues. Trimming removed 3 bases from V and 3 bases from J, with 14 bases in between. The full variable domain, rest sourced from reference TRBV5-1 and TRBJ2-3, is KAGVTQTPRYLIKTRGQQVTLSCSPISGHRSVSWYQQTPGQGLQFLFEYFSETQRNKGNFPGRFSGRQFSNSRSEMNVSTLELGDSALYLCASSSTSSITDTQYFGPGTRLTVL.

The chain recombines TRBV30 with TRBJ2-5; D ambiguous. Trimming left V 1 base short and J 5 bases short, with 14 bases between. CDR3 size: 14 residues. Germline V gives CDR1 GTSNPN, CDR2 SVGIG (reference sequence). CDR3 nucleotides: TGTGCCTGGAGTGGCGGCAGTAGAAGGGAGACCCAGTACTTC. Translation: CAWSGGSRRETQYF.